The present TCR beta chain was sequenced within a study of CD8 T cells in ankylosing spondylitis. The CDR3 is 16 amino acids. The trim removed 6 bases at V and 5 bases at J, leaving 10 bases unmatched. This clonotype has more than one count but fewer than ten. For TCR beta, libraries came from quantitative 5'-RACE with molecular barcodes. TCRdb re-analysed the 5' RACE reads in MiXCR, keeping a single row per CDR3 protein. The table lists hundreds of thousands of distinct CDR3 sequences, around 25% of them singletons. The chain uses TRBV12-3 or TRBV12-4 and TRBJ2-7; 13 bases are shared with TRBD2. The receptor was isolated from a male donor with ankylosing spondylitis or in good health (not recorded which). The specimen was blood, either unsorted or a sorted T cell fraction (not recorded which). The CDR3 DNA follows: TGTGCCAGCAGCACCGGCCGGACTAGCGGGAGAGACGAGCAGTACTTC. Its translation is CASSTGRTSGRDEQYF.